This is a list of T cell receptor beta chains from one sample in a study of blood T cell repertoires in COVID-19. Produced via immunoSEQ multiplex PCR; TCRdb's table is partial and in-frame only. The sample consists of 70,000 or so clones, about 87% of them appearing once. The sample was peripheral blood. These receptor sequences come from a woman aged 45-65 years with acute or convalescent COVID-19. Each CDR3 is given with its conserved first and last residue. Each record gives: CDR3 length, D gene, J gene, clone size, V gene, CDR3 DNA, CDR3 protein. D genes are given only for firm matches. A row's size may be missing; if present it is once, few, many or a size class.

length: 19; D: TRBD1; J: TRBJ2-2; size: -; V: TRBV4-2; DNA: TGTGCCAGCAGCCAAACGAGTATAGGGGGCCGAATGGACACCGGGGAGCTGTTTTTT; CDR3: CASSQTSIGGRMDTGELFF
length: 12; D: TRBD1; J: TRBJ1-2; size: -; V: TRBV5-4; DNA: TGTGCCAGCAGCCCGGACAGGGACGGCTACACCTTC; CDR3: CASSPDRDGYTF
length: 13; D: TRBD1; J: TRBJ1-5; size: -; V: TRBV20-1; DNA: TGCAGTGCTAGTGACAGGGGGTATCAGCCCCAGCATTTT; CDR3: CSASDRGYQPQHF
length: 15; D: TRBD1; J: TRBJ1-4; size: -; V: TRBV5-1; DNA: TGCGCCAGCAGCTTGGACAGGGGGCATGGGGAAAAACTGTTTTTT; CDR3: CASSLDRGHGEKLFF
length: 15; D: -; J: TRBJ2-1; size: -; V: TRBV5-8; DNA: TGTGCCAGCACCCCAGGGGCTAGCCGACACAATGAGCAGTTCTTC; CDR3: CASTPGASRHNEQFF
length: 16; D: -; J: TRBJ2-2; size: -; V: TRBV4-2; DNA: TGTGCCAGCAGCCAGGGTGGCGGGGTGAACACCGGGGAGCTGTTTTTT; CDR3: CASSQGGGVNTGELFF
length: 17; D: TRBD1; J: TRBJ1-3; size: -; V: TRBV2; DNA: TGTGCCAGCAGTGCTATGACAGGGGGCAAGTCTGGAAACACCATATATTTT; CDR3: CASSAMTGGKSGNTIYF
length: 14; D: TRBD2; J: TRBJ2-7; size: -; V: TRBV27; DNA: TGTGCCAGCAGTTTGGGACTAGTGAGTGCCGAGCAGTACTTC; CDR3: CASSLGLVSAEQYF
length: 13; D: -; J: TRBJ1-1; size: -; V: TRBV28; DNA: TGTGCCAGCAGTGGAGGGTTTGGCACTGAAGCTTTCTTT; CDR3: CASSGGFGTEAFF
length: 13; D: -; J: TRBJ2-1; size: -; V: TRBV9; DNA: TGTGCCAGCACCCGAGGGGGTTGGGGGGAGCAGTTCTTC; CDR3: CASTRGGWGEQFF
length: 18; D: TRBD2; J: TRBJ2-5; size: -; V: TRBV4-1; DNA: TGCGCCAGCAGCCAAGAGAGTAGCGGGGGCCCCAACCAAGAGACCCAGTACTTC; CDR3: CASSQESSGGPNQETQYF
length: 15; D: TRBD1; J: TRBJ1-4; size: large; V: TRBV2; DNA: TGTGCCAGTAACCCTAAGGGGGCGGCAGGTGAAAAACTGTTTTTT; CDR3: CASNPKGAAGEKLFF
length: 13; D: -; J: TRBJ1-3; size: -; V: TRBV3-1/TRBV3-2; DNA: TGTGCCAGCAGCCAAGTAACTGGAAACACCATATATTTT; CDR3: CASSQVTGNTIYF
length: 14; D: TRBD1; J: TRBJ1-2; size: -; V: TRBV2; DNA: TGTGCCAGCCTTAGGGACAGGGAGGTCCAGGGCTACACCTTC; CDR3: CASLRDREVQGYTF
length: 16; D: TRBD1; J: TRBJ1-2; size: -; V: TRBV13; DNA: TGTGCCAGCAGCTTAGGCCGGGGAAGGGGGCAGTATGGCTACACCTTC; CDR3: CASSLGRGRGQYGYTF
length: 13; D: -; J: TRBJ2-7; size: once; V: TRBV27; DNA: TGTGCCAGCCGGAGGGGGGGAGACTACGAGCAGTACTTC; CDR3: CASRRGGDYEQYF
length: 14; D: -; J: TRBJ1-1; size: -; V: TRBV6-5; DNA: TGTGCCAGCAGGATACGCCGGCGGGACACTGAAGCTTTCTTT; CDR3: CASRIRRRDTEAFF
length: 11; D: -; J: TRBJ2-4; size: -; V: TRBV19; DNA: TGTGCCAGTAGTGCCCGACAGGTCCAGTACTTC; CDR3: CASSARQVQYF
length: 12; D: -; J: TRBJ2-7; size: -; V: TRBV30; DNA: TGTGCCTGGAGTGTACTTGGCTACGAGCAGTACTTC; CDR3: CAWSVLGYEQYF
length: 13; D: -; J: TRBJ2-7; size: few; V: TRBV6-6; DNA: TGTGCCAGCAGCCAGACCAGGGGAAACGAGCAGTACTTC; CDR3: CASSQTRGNEQYF
length: 15; D: -; J: TRBJ2-3; size: -; V: TRBV11-3; DNA: TGTGCCAGCAGCTTAGGCGGGACCCGCACAGATACGCAGTATTTT; CDR3: CASSLGGTRTDTQYF
length: 14; D: -; J: TRBJ2-7; size: -; V: TRBV5-1; DNA: TGCGCCAGCAGCTTGGCCGGTTTCAGGGGCGAGCAGTACTTC; CDR3: CASSLAGFRGEQYF
length: 15; D: -; J: TRBJ2-1; size: -; V: TRBV28; DNA: TGTGCCAGCCACCCTACTAGCTTGGGTTACAATGAGCAGTTCTTC; CDR3: CASHPTSLGYNEQFF
length: 15; D: -; J: TRBJ1-6; size: -; V: TRBV9; DNA: TGTGCCAGCAGCGTAGAGAGGTTTTCGAATTCACCCCTCCACTTT; CDR3: CASSVERFSNSPLHF
length: 14; D: -; J: TRBJ1-3; size: -; V: TRBV5-5; DNA: TGTGCCAGCAGCTTAGGCGGAGATGGAAACACCATATATTTT; CDR3: CASSLGGDGNTIYF
length: 17; D: -; J: TRBJ1-3; size: -; V: TRBV5-1; DNA: TGCGCCAGCAGCTTAGCCCCCAGCGATACTTCTGGAAACACCATATATTTT; CDR3: CASSLAPSDTSGNTIYF
length: 13; D: TRBD1; J: TRBJ1-1; size: -; V: TRBV12-3/TRBV12-4; DNA: TGTGCCAGCAGTTCCGGGACAGAGGATCGAGCTTTCTTT; CDR3: CASSSGTEDRAFF
length: 15; D: -; J: TRBJ1-6; size: -; V: TRBV10-2; DNA: TGCGCCAGCAGTGATTCAGGGCTGTTAAATTCACCCCTCCACTTT; CDR3: CASSDSGLLNSPLHF
length: 14; D: TRBD1; J: TRBJ1-2; size: -; V: TRBV6-2/TRBV6-3; DNA: TGTGCCAGCAGTTACACGACAGGGCGGTATGGCTACACCTTC; CDR3: CASSYTTGRYGYTF
length: 18; D: TRBD2; J: TRBJ2-3; size: -; V: TRBV19; DNA: TGTGCCAGTAGTATAGGACTCCAGGGAGCGGGGGGGATAGATACGCAGTATTTT; CDR3: CASSIGLQGAGGIDTQYF
length: 16; D: TRBD1; J: TRBJ1-2; size: -; V: TRBV28; DNA: TGTGCCAGCAGTCTACCGGGACAGGGGACTCTTTATGGCTACACCTTC; CDR3: CASSLPGQGTLYGYTF
length: 15; D: -; J: TRBJ2-2; size: -; V: TRBV19; DNA: TGTGCCAGTAGTATCCGGGCAGGGGCGACCGGGGAGCTGTTTTTT; CDR3: CASSIRAGATGELFF
length: 14; D: -; J: TRBJ1-4; size: -; V: TRBV7-2; DNA: TGTGCCAGCAGAGCGTTTGCAACTAATGAAAAACTGTTTTTT; CDR3: CASRAFATNEKLFF
length: 16; D: TRBD1; J: TRBJ2-2; size: -; V: TRBV5-8; DNA: TGTGCCAGCAGCCGTCCCGGGACAGGGATCGGCGGGGAGCTGTTTTTT; CDR3: CASSRPGTGIGGELFF
length: 17; D: -; J: TRBJ2-1; size: -; V: TRBV2; DNA: TGTGCCAGCAGTGAATCCCTACGGGGGAGCTCCTACAATGAGCAGTTCTTC; CDR3: CASSESLRGSSYNEQFF
length: 16; D: TRBD2; J: TRBJ2-1; size: -; V: TRBV7-3; DNA: TGTGCCAGCAGCTCAAGATCGGGACTAGGTTACAATGAGCAGTTCTTC; CDR3: CASSSRSGLGYNEQFF
length: 15; D: TRBD1; J: TRBJ1-2; size: -; V: TRBV13; DNA: TGTGCCAGCAGCATGGACAGGGAAGGCGGCTATGGCTACACCTTC; CDR3: CASSMDREGGYGYTF
length: 13; D: TRBD1; J: TRBJ2-1; size: -; V: TRBV24-1; DNA: TGTGCCACCAGTGGGACAGGCGCCAATGAGCAGTTCTTC; CDR3: CATSGTGANEQFF
length: 14; D: -; J: TRBJ2-2; size: -; V: TRBV19; DNA: TGTGCCAGTAGTACACAGGCGAACACCGGGGAGCTGTTTTTT; CDR3: CASSTQANTGELFF
length: 14; D: TRBD1; J: TRBJ1-4; size: -; V: TRBV5-1; DNA: TGCGCCAGCAGCTGGGGACAGGCTAATGAAAAACTGTTTTTT; CDR3: CASSWGQANEKLFF
length: 15; D: -; J: TRBJ1-6; size: -; V: TRBV6-5; DNA: TGTGCCAGCAGTCTGACAGACCGACGTAATTCACCCCTCCACTTT; CDR3: CASSLTDRRNSPLHF
length: 15; D: -; J: TRBJ2-6; size: -; V: TRBV30; DNA: TGTGCCTGGAAACGGGGGAGCTCTGGGGCCAACGTCCTGACTTTC; CDR3: CAWKRGSSGANVLTF
length: 15; D: -; J: TRBJ1-5; size: -; V: TRBV6-6; DNA: TGTGCCAGCAGTCCAGGCAGGGTTCTGGGGCAGCCCCAGCATTTT; CDR3: CASSPGRVLGQPQHF
length: 13; D: -; J: TRBJ1-2; size: -; V: TRBV18; DNA: TGTGCCAGCTCACCCGAGGGGACTTATGGCTACACCTTC; CDR3: CASSPEGTYGYTF
length: 14; D: TRBD1; J: TRBJ2-7; size: -; V: TRBV2; DNA: TGTGCCAGCAGTCCCGGGACAGGGTCGCGAGAGCAGTACTTC; CDR3: CASSPGTGSREQYF
length: 13; D: -; J: TRBJ2-1; size: few; V: TRBV4-2; DNA: TGTGCCAGCAGCCAAGACAGGGACAATGAGCAGTTCTTC; CDR3: CASSQDRDNEQFF
length: 16; D: -; J: TRBJ1-2; size: -; V: TRBV6-1; DNA: TGTGCCAGCAGTGAAACCCAAGGAGCCCACTACTATGGCTACACCTTC; CDR3: CASSETQGAHYYGYTF
length: 14; D: TRBD2; J: TRBJ2-1; size: -; V: TRBV5-4; DNA: TGTGCCAGCAGCTTGGGGACTAGCCGAAATGAGCAGTTCTTC; CDR3: CASSLGTSRNEQFF
length: 15; D: -; J: TRBJ1-2; size: -; V: TRBV27; DNA: -; CDR3: CASSTSGVNNYGYTF
length: 14; D: -; J: TRBJ1-5; size: once; V: TRBV19; DNA: TGTGCCAGTAGTATGGGGGGGGCTAATCAGCCCCAGCATTTT; CDR3: CASSMGGANQPQHF
length: 15; D: TRBD2; J: TRBJ2-2; size: -; V: TRBV5-1; DNA: TGCGCCAGCAGCTTTGAATGGGCGGGAGGCGGGGAGCTGTTTTTT; CDR3: CASSFEWAGGGELFF
length: 13; D: -; J: TRBJ1-1; size: -; V: TRBV7-3; DNA: TGTGCCAGCAGCTTTACAGGGAGTGGTGAAGCTTTCTTT; CDR3: CASSFTGSGEAFF
length: 10; D: -; J: TRBJ1-1; size: -; V: TRBV30; DNA: TGTGCCTGGCAGGGCGGGGGAGCTTTCTTT; CDR3: CAWQGGGAFF
length: 14; D: TRBD1; J: TRBJ2-4; size: few; V: TRBV19; DNA: TGTGCCAGTCGGGACAGGTTAGCCAAAAACATTCAGTACTTC; CDR3: CASRDRLAKNIQYF